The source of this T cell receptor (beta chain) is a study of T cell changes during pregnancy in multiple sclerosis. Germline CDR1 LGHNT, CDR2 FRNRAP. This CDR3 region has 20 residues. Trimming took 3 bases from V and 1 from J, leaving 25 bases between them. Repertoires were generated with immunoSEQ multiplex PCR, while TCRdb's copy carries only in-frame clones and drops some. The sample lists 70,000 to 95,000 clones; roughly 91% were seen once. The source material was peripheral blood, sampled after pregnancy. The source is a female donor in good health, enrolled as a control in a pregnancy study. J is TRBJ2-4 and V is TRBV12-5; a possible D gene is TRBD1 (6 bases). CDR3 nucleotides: TGTGCTAGTGGTTTCCTCTTGCGGAACAGGGACAAACCGGCCAAAAACATTCAGTACTTC. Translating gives CASGFLLRNRDKPAKNIQYF.